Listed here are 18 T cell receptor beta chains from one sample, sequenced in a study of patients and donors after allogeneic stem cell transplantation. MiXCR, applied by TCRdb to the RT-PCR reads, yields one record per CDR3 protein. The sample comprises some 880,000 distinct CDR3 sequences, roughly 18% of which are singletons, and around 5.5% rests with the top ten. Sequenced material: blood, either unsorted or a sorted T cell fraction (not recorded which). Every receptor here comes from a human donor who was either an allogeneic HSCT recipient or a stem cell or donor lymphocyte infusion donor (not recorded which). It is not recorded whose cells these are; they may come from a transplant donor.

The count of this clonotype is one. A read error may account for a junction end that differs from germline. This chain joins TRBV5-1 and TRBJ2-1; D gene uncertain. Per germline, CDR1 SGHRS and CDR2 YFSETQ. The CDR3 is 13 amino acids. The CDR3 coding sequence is TGCGCCAGCAGCGTGAGACCATACAATGAGCAGTCCTTC. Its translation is CASSVRPYNEQSF.

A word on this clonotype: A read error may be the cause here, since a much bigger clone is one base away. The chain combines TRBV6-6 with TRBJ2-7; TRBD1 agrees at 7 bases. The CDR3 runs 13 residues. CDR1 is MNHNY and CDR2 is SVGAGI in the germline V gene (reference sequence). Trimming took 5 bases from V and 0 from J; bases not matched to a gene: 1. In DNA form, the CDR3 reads TGTGCCAGCAGTACAGGGGCCTCCTACGAGCAGTACTTC. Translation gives CASSTGASYEQYF.

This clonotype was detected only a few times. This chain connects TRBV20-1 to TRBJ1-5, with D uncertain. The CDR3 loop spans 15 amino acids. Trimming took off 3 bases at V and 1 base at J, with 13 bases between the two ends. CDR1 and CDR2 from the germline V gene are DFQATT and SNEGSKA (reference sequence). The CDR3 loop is CSASATLMSNQPQHF. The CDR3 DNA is TGCAGTGCTAGTGCAACTCTTATGAGCAATCAGCCCCAGCATTTT.

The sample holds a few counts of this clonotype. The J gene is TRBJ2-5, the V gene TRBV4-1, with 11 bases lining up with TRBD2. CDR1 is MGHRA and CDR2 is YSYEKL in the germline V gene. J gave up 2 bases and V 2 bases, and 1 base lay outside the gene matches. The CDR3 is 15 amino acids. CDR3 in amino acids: CASSQRLAGQETQYF. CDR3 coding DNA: TGCGCCAGCAGCCAAAGACTAGCGGGGCAAGAGACCCAGTACTTC.

The CDR3: CSAISGRENQPQHF. In DNA, the CDR3 is TGCAGTGCTATATCGGGACGGGAAAATCAGCCCCAGCATTTT. V and J are TRBV20-1 and TRBJ1-5, with a possible D match to TRBD1 (5 bases). V lost 4 bases and J lost 4, with 14 bases in between. Germline loops: CDR1 DFQATT, CDR2 SNEGSKA (reference sequence). The length of the CDR3 is 14 residues.

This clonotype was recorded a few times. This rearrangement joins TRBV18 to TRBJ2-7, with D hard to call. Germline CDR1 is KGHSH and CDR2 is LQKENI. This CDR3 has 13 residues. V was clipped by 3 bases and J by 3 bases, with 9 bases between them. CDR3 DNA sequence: TGTGCCAGCTCACCCCTCAGCGACTACGAGCAGTACTTC. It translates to CASSPLSDYEQYF.

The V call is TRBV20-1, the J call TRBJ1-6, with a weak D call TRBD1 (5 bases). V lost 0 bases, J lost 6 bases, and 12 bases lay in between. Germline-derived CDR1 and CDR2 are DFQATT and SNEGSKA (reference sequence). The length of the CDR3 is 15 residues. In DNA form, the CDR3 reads TGCAGTGCTAGAGAGACGGGACTGATTAATTCACCCCTCCACTTT. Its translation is CSARETGLINSPLHF.

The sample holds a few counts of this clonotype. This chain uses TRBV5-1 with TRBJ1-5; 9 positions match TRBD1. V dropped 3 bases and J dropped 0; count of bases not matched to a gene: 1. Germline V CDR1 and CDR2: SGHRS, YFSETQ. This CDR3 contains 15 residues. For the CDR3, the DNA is TGCGCCAGCAGCTGGGACAGGGATAGCAATCAGCCCCAGCATTTT. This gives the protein CASSWDRDSNQPQHF.

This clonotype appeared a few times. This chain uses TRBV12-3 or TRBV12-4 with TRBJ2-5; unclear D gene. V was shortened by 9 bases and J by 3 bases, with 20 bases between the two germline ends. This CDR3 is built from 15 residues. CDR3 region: CASKRTFGRKETQYF. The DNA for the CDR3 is TGTGCCAGTAAAAGAACCTTCGGCCGAAAAGAGACCCAGTACTTC.

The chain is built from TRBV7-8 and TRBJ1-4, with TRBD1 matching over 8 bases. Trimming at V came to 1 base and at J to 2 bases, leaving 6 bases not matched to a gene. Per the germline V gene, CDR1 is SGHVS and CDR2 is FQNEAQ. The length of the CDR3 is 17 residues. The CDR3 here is CASSLEQGVGTNEKLFF. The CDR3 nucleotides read TGTGCCAGCAGCTTAGAACAGGGGGTGGGCACTAATGAAAAACTGTTTTTT.

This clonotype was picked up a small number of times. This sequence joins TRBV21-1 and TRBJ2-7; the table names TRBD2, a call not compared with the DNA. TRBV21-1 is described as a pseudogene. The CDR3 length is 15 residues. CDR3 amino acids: CASSALATYNYEQYF. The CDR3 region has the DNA TGTGCCAGCAGTGCACTAGCGACATATAACTACGAGCAGTACTTC.

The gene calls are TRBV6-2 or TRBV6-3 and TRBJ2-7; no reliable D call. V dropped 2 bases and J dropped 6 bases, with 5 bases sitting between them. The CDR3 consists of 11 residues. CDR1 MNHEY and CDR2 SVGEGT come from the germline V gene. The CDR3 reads CASSYEVEQYF. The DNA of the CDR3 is TGTGCCAGCAGTTACGAGGTCGAGCAGTACTTC.

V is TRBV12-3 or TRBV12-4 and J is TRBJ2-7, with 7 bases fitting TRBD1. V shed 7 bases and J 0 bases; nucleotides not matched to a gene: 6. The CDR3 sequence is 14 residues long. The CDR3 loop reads CASTSGGYSYEQYF. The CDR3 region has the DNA TGTGCCAGCACTTCAGGGGGTTACTCCTACGAGCAGTACTTC.

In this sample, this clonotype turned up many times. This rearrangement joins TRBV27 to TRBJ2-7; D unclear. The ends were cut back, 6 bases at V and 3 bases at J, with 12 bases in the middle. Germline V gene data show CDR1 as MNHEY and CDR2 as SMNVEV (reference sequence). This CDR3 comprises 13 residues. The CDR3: CASSLVASYEQYF. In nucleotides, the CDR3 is TGTGCCAGCAGCTTAGTCGCCAGCTACGAGCAGTACTTC.

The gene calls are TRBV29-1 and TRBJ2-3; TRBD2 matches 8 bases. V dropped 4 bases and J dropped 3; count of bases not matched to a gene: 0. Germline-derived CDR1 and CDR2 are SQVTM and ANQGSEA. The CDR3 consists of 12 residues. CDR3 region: CSVASGTDTQYF. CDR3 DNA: TGCAGCGTTGCTAGCGGGACAGATACGCAGTATTTT.

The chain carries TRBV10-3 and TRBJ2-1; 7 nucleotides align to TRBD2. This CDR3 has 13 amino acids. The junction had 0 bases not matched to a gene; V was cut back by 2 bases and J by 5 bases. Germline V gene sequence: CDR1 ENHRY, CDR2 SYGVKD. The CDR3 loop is CAISELADNEQFF. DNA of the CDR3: TGTGCCATCAGTGAGCTAGCGGACAATGAGCAGTTCTTC.

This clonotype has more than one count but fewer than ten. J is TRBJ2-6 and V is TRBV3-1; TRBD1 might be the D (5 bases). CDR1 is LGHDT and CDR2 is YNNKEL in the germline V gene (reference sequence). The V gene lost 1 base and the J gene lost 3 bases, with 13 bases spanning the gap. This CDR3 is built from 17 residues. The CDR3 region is CASSQGQFLFGANVLTF. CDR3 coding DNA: TGTGCCAGCAGCCAAGGACAGTTCCTCTTTGGGGCCAACGTCCTGACTTTC.

DNA of the CDR3: TGTGCCAGCAGTTTAGGGGACAGCTTCGGTGGTTCACCCCTCCACTTT. Translated: CASSLGDSFGGSPLHF. This chain connects TRBV12-3 or TRBV12-4 to TRBJ1-6; TRBD1 matches 7 bases. This CDR3 has 16 residues. V dropped 1 base and J dropped 9; count of bases not matched to a gene: 9.